This T cell receptor beta chain is drawn from a study of blood T cell repertoires in COVID-19. Germline V gives CDR1 SQVTM, CDR2 ANQGSEA. The CDR3 extends over 13 amino acids. The trim removed 4 bases at V and 4 bases at J, leaving 6 bases unmatched. This clone was seen just once. Sequenced by immunoSEQ multiplex PCR; TCRdb stores in-frame clones only, minus some. Altogether around 75,000 clones are present, 70% to 85% being singletons, with the ten largest covering roughly 13%. This sequence originates from a man aged 45 to 65 with COVID-19, enrolled during active disease. The specimen sequenced was peripheral blood. V usage is TRBV29-1 and J usage is TRBJ1-2; 7 nucleotides align to TRBD1. DNA for the CDR3: TGCAGCGTTGGGGACAGAACCCTCTATGGCTACACCTTC. Its protein is CSVGDRTLYGYTF.